This T cell receptor (beta chain) was recovered during a study of T cell clones after liver transplantation. The overall study: Patients counted as tolerant after at least one year off all immunosuppression, enzymes not exceeding twice normal.

About this clone itself: Its antigen is still unknown.

Thawed unstimulated PBMCs were FACS-sorted by CD3, CD4 and CD8 into two populations. Sequencing was performed with immunoSEQ multiplex PCR; in TCRdb, only in-frame clones are kept and a portion is missing. The table lists approximately 68,000 clones, 80% of them singletons, with about 0.6% in the top ten. Per the germline V gene, CDR1 is MDHEN and CDR2 is SYDVKM. Unmatched junction bases numbered 14, after V lost 4 bases and J lost 1 base. This CDR3 contains 20 residues. General study points: Rather than being deleted, graft donor-reactive T cells may have moved into the graft.

The rearrangement links TRBV28 to TRBJ2-6; 9 bases fit TRBD1. The sequence was collected from a human donor who received a liver transplant. The sequenced sample was CD4+ T cells from blood, obtained before liver transplant. Written as DNA, the CDR3 is TGTGCCAGCAGTTCACTCCTGTGGGGACAGGGTAGGTCTGGGGCCAACGTCCTGACTTTC. Protein sequence: CASSSLLWGQGRSGANVLTF. The full variable domain, rest sourced from reference TRBV28 and TRBJ2-6, is DVKVTQSSRYLVKRTGEKVFLECVQDMDHENMFWYRQDPGLGLRLIYFSYDVKMKEKGDIPEGYSVSREKKERFSLILESASTNQTSMYLCASSSLLWGQGRSGANVLTFGAGSRLTVL.